This TCR beta chain was found in a study of blood T cells in healthy people across ages. Whole-study findings and limits: CMV status of donors was not determined, possibly confounding expanded clonotype changes.

Per-sample yields of isolated PBMCs were at least 6 million. Total RNA amounts of at least 5 micrograms were extracted per sample. Sample-barcoded 5' priming and a J-beta primer mix drove a second PCR of roughly 7 to 11 cycles. Every single cDNA molecule received a tag from a template-switch adaptor with 12 random nucleotides. MiXCR, run by TCRdb on the 5' RACE reads, gives a single entry per CDR3 protein. The table has roughly 700,000 distinct CDR3 sequences, 32% seen once. This clonotype has only a few counts. The target antigen is unknown. CDR1 and CDR2 from the germline V gene are MNHNS and SASEGT. The length of the CDR3 is 17 residues. Deletions cut 1 base from V and 4 bases from J, with 19 bases between.

This sequence joins TRBV6-1 and TRBJ2-5, with D possibly being TRBD1 (6 bases). The clonotype comes from an elderly woman in good health. The specimen sequenced was blood. The CDR3 DNA reads as TGTGCCAGCAGTGAAGAGCCAGGGGCCCGCCGGCTAGAGACCCAGTACTTC. Protein: CASSEEPGARRLETQYF.